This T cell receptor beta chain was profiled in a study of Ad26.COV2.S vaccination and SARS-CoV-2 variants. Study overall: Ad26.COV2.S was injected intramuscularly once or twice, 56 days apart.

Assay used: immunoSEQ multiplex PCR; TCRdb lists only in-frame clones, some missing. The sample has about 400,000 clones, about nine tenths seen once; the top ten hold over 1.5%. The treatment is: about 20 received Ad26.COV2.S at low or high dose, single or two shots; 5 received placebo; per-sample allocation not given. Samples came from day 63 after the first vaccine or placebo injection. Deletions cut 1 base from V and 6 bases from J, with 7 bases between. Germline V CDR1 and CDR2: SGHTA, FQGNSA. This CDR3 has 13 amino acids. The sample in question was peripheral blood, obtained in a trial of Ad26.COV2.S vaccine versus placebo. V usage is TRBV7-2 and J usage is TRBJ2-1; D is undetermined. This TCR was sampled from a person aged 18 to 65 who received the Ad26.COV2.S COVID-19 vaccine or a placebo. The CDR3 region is CASSLGPFNEQFF. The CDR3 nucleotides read TGTGCCAGCAGCTTAGGCCCTTTCAATGAGCAGTTCTTC. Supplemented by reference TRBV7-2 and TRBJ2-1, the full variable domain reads GAGVSQSPSNKVTEKGKDVELRCDPISGHTALYWYRQSLGQGLEFLIYFQGNSAPDKSGLPSDRFSAERTGGSVSTLTIQRTQQEDSAVYLCASSLGPFNEQFFGPGTRLTVL.